Included here is one T cell receptor (beta chain) sequence, with context. Its antigen remains unidentified. The sample originates from a study of CD8 T cells in ankylosing spondylitis. Quantitative 5'-RACE was performed with molecular barcodes, and it yielded the TCR beta libraries. MiXCR, applied by TCRdb to the 5' RACE reads, yields one record per CDR3 protein. Here the sample spans about 340,000 distinct CDR3 sequences, 6.5% to 10% being singletons. Overall study findings and caveats: Roughly 8 highly homologous variants made up a TCR beta motif that seemed to typify ankylosing spondylitis blood. Prior literature has documented some motif variants in synovial fluid and blood from reactive arthritis. Researchers reportedly found disease-linked clones significantly enriched in matched ankylosing spondylitis synovial fluid.

The specimen sequenced was blood, either unsorted or a sorted T cell fraction (not recorded which). This receptor was taken from a male donor with ankylosing spondylitis.

The CDR3 sequence is CASSRSGLAGETQYF. The CDR3 nucleotides are TGTGCCAGCTCACGATCAGGACTAGCGGGAGAGACCCAGTACTTC. The chain uses TRBV18 and TRBJ2-5; 11 bases fit TRBD2. Trimming at V came to 4 bases and at J to 4 bases, leaving 5 bases not matched to a gene. The CDR3 is made up of 15 amino acids. The germline CDR1 and CDR2 sequences are KGHSH and LQKENI.